Presented here are 20 T cell receptor beta chains from one specimen sequenced in a study of T cells in localized non-small cell lung cancer. Sequencing used immunoSEQ multiplex PCR; TCRdb keeps in-frame clones, though not all of them. The table has 2,500 to 3,000 clones, about 27% seen once; the top ten hold about 18%. The sample was normal lung tissue next to the tumor, taken before any cancer treatment. These receptors were taken from a woman between 40 and 69 years old with stage II squamous cell lung carcinoma.

This chain connects TRBV18 to TRBJ1-4, with 9 positions matching TRBD1. CDR1 KGHSH and CDR2 LQKENI come from the germline V gene. V trimming: 3 bases; J trimming: 5 bases; junction bases outside the gene matches: 7. There are 16 residues in the CDR3. The CDR3 region is CASSPETGGLNEKLFF. DNA of the CDR3: TGTGCCAGCTCACCGGAGACAGGGGGTTTGAATGAAAAACTGTTTTTT. Filled out from reference TRBV18 and TRBJ1-4, the complete variable domain reads NAGVMQNPRHLVRRRGQEARLRCSPMKGHSHVYWYRQLPEEGLKFMVYLQKENIIDESGMPKERFSAEFPKEGPSILRIQQVVRGDSAAYFCASSPETGGLNEKLFFGSGTQLSVL.

This clone has a handful of counts. V is TRBV11-3 and J is TRBJ2-7; D not certain. Germline V gene data show CDR1 as SGHNT and CDR2 as YENEEA. V was shortened by 5 bases and J by 9 bases, with 23 bases between the two germline ends. The CDR3 totals 15 residues. CDR3 bases: TGTGCCAGCAGCCCCGGCCCGTCGCTAGGGTATGTGCAGTACTTC. It specifies CASSPGPSLGYVQYF.

This clone was observed a handful of times. V is TRBV19 and J is TRBJ2-7; D gene ambiguous. Germline loops: CDR1 LNHDA, CDR2 SQIVND (reference sequence). This CDR3 has 14 residues. V lost 3 bases, J lost 0 bases, and 9 bases lay in between. CDR3 residues: CASSISPGSYEQYF. The CDR3 coding sequence is TGTGCCAGTAGTATTTCCCCAGGCTCCTACGAGCAGTACTTC. Looking up the rest from reference TRBV19 and TRBJ2-7 gives the full variable domain: DGGITQSPKYLFRKEGQNVTLSCEQNLNHDAMYWYRQDPGQGLRLIYYSQIVNDFQKGDIAEGYSVSREKKESFPLTVTSAQKNPTAFYLCASSISPGSYEQYFGPGTRLTVT.

The chain employs TRBV30 and TRBJ2-3, with 7 bases matching TRBD2. Germline V CDR1 and CDR2: GTSNPN, SVGIG (reference sequence). The J segment lost 5 bases and the V segment lost 2 bases, leaving 7 bases of the junction unmatched. This CDR3 spans 14 amino acids. The CDR3 DNA follows: TGTGCCTGGAGTAAGGGGCGGGAGAGAGATACGCAGTATTTT. Protein: CAWSKGRERDTQYF.

In this sample, this clone turned up a few times. The chain employs TRBV11-3 and TRBJ1-1; possibly TRBD1 for D (5 bases). In germline, CDR1 is SGHNT, CDR2 YENEEA. The CDR3 runs to 15 residues. V was trimmed by 2 bases and J by 4 bases, leaving 14 bases between them. The CDR3 DNA follows: TGTGCCAGCAGCTTATGGGGGGTGGAAGGCACTGAAGCTTTCTTT. Translating it yields CASSLWGVEGTEAFF.

This clone occurred a few times. The chain is built from TRBV6-8 and TRBJ1-1, with no clear D. CDR1 is MNHGY and CDR2 is SAAAGT in the germline V gene. The CDR3 runs 15 residues. Trimming removed 4 bases from V and 0 bases from J, with 12 bases in between. The CDR3 sequence: CASSFSGVMNTEAFF. CDR3 nucleotide sequence: TGTGCCAGCAGTTTCTCCGGGGTCATGAACACTGAAGCTTTCTTT.

This clone was observed a few times. The chain recombines TRBV11-3 with TRBJ2-4, with D unclear. V lost 0 bases and J 1 base, leaving 13 bases between the germline ends. The CDR3 totals 17 residues. Germline V gene data show CDR1 as SGHNT and CDR2 as YENEEA. CDR3 sequence reads: CASSLDPTRTAKNIQYF. The CDR3, as DNA: TGTGCCAGCAGCTTAGATCCAACCCGTACGGCCAAAAACATTCAGTACTTC.

The J gene is TRBJ1-5, the V gene TRBV28; D unclear. Deletions cut 7 bases from V and 2 bases from J, with 9 bases between. The CDR3 totals 13 residues. The germline V gene encodes CDR1 MDHEN and CDR2 SYDVKM. The CDR3 spells CASTGQGNQPQHF. The CDR3 nucleotides read TGTGCCAGCACCGGGCAGGGCAATCAGCCCCAGCATTTT.

V and J are TRBV19 and TRBJ2-6; D remains ambiguous. This CDR3 comprises 15 residues. V lost 4 bases, J lost 2 bases, and 9 bases lay in between. From germline, CDR1 is LNHDA and CDR2 SQIVND (reference sequence). DNA for the CDR3: TGTGCCAGTAGTACAGGAAACACTGGGGCCAACGTCCTGACTTTC. Protein product: CASSTGNTGANVLTF. The full variable domain, with the rest looked up from reference TRBV19 and TRBJ2-6, is DGGITQSPKYLFRKEGQNVTLSCEQNLNHDAMYWYRQDPGQGLRLIYYSQIVNDFQKGDIAEGYSVSREKKESFPLTVTSAQKNPTAFYLCASSTGNTGANVLTFGAGSRLTVL.

This clone has a handful of counts. The chain employs TRBV9 and TRBJ1-5, with a weak D call TRBD1 (6 bases). The V gene lost 7 bases and the J gene lost 0 bases, with 11 bases spanning the gap. The CDR3 contains 14 residues. Looked up from germline, CDR1 is SGDLS and CDR2 is YYNGEE. CDR3 sequence reads: CASRTAYSNQPQHF. For the CDR3, the DNA is TGTGCCAGCCGGACAGCGTATAGCAATCAGCCCCAGCATTTT.

This clone is labeled as large (0.1 to 1%). The V gene is TRBV25-1, the J gene TRBJ2-7, with 10 nucleotides matching TRBD2. The CDR3 loop spans 15 amino acids. Per the germline V gene, CDR1 is MGHDK and CDR2 is SYGVNS. After removal of 4 bases from V and 5 bases from J, the junction contained 8 bases not matched to a gene. CDR3 region: CASSAGLAGAHEQYF. For the CDR3, the DNA is TGTGCCAGCAGTGCGGGGCTAGCGGGAGCCCACGAGCAGTACTTC.

This clone occurred a few times. V usage is TRBV28 and J usage is TRBJ2-2; D not certain. This CDR3 region has 12 residues. Germline V lookup: CDR1 MDHEN, CDR2 SYDVKM. V lost 5 bases and J 4 bases, leaving 5 bases between the germline ends. The CDR3 is CASSVATGELFF. The CDR3 DNA reads as TGTGCCAGCAGTGTGGCCACCGGGGAGCTGTTTTTT.

The V call is TRBV18, the J call TRBJ1-2; D call uncertain. The CDR3 has 13 amino acids. Looked up from germline, CDR1 is KGHSH and CDR2 is LQKENI. Trimming stripped 3 bases from V and 7 bases from J, with 12 bases between. The CDR3 spells CASSPLGSGGYTF. DNA of the CDR3: TGTGCCAGCTCACCGCTTGGGTCAGGTGGCTACACCTTC.

The chain joins TRBV14 to TRBJ2-1; 7 nucleotides agree with TRBD2. Germline V CDR1 and CDR2: SGHDN, FVKESK. V lost 4 bases to trimming and J lost 6 bases; unmatched junction nucleotides: 6. The CDR3 has 14 residues. Here the CDR3 reads CASSLPGRGNEQFF. CDR3 DNA: TGTGCCAGCAGCCTCCCAGGGAGGGGCAATGAGCAGTTCTTC.

The table lists this clone with a few counts. The chain is built from TRBV18 and TRBJ1-1; a possible D gene is TRBD1 (5 bases). V was cut by 3 bases and J by 1 base, with 6 bases left in between. CDR3 length: 13 residues. Germline V CDR1 and CDR2: KGHSH, LQKENI. The DNA for the CDR3 is TGTGCCAGCTCACCGCAGGGGAACACTGAAGCTTTCTTT. Translated, it gives CASSPQGNTEAFF. The full variable domain, its missing parts supplied by reference TRBV18 and TRBJ1-1, is NAGVMQNPRHLVRRRGQEARLRCSPMKGHSHVYWYRQLPEEGLKFMVYLQKENIIDESGMPKERFSAEFPKEGPSILRIQQVVRGDSAAYFCASSPQGNTEAFFGQGTRLTVV.

This rearrangement joins TRBV10-2 to TRBJ2-1; D unclear. The V end was cut by 2 bases, the J end by 15 bases, with 14 bases between. The CDR3 is made up of 12 amino acids. CDR1 is WSHSY and CDR2 is SAAADI in the germline V gene. CDR3 loop: CASSEKTGSRFF. The CDR3 DNA follows: TGCGCCAGCAGTGAGAAGACCGGAAGCAGGTTCTTC.

The chain recombines TRBV19 with TRBJ2-3, with 11 bases fitting TRBD2. The CDR3 runs to 17 residues. The V gene end was trimmed by 3 bases and the J gene end by 4 bases; junction bases not matched to a gene: 9. Germline V gene data show CDR1 as LNHDA and CDR2 as SQIVND (reference sequence). The CDR3 loop is CASSMGGLAGGPDTQYF. The CDR3, as DNA: TGTGCCAGTAGTATGGGCGGACTAGCGGGTGGCCCAGATACGCAGTATTTT.

This clone appeared a few times. The chain is built from TRBV28 and TRBJ2-1; the match to TRBD2 covers 8 bases. The CDR3 length is 18 residues. Per the germline V gene, CDR1 is MDHEN and CDR2 is SYDVKM. V dropped 6 bases and J dropped 2; count of bases not matched to a gene: 15. The CDR3 spells CASSRRLFSGRAYNEQFF. The CDR3 DNA sequence: TGTGCCAGCAGCCGCCGCTTATTCAGCGGGAGAGCCTACAATGAGCAGTTCTTC.

A few counts support this clone. This chain connects TRBV9 to TRBJ2-2; tentative D call: TRBD2 (5 bases). V gave up 0 bases and J gave up 1 base, with 13 bases separating them. Germline values: CDR1 SGDLS, CDR2 YYNGEE. The CDR3 totals 17 residues. This CDR3 is CASSVAASSLNTGELFF. CDR3 coding DNA: TGTGCCAGCAGCGTAGCCGCTAGCAGTCTGAACACCGGGGAGCTGTTTTTT. Filled out from reference TRBV9 and TRBJ2-2, the complete variable domain reads DSGVTQTPKHLITATGQRVTLRCSPRSGDLSVYWYQQSLDQGLQFLIQYYNGEERAKGNILERFSAQQFPDLHSELNLSSLELGDSALYFCASSVAASSLNTGELFFGEGSRLTVL.

This clone was found a few times. V is TRBV7-6 and J is TRBJ1-1; D call uncertain. V dropped 5 bases and J dropped 1 base, with 14 bases sitting between them. The V gene's germline CDR1 is SGHVS and CDR2 FNYEAQ. The CDR3 covers 15 residues. CDR3 coding DNA: TGTGCCAGCAGCCAAGATCTTTACTCGAACACTGAAGCTTTCTTT. Its protein is CASSQDLYSNTEAFF.